This T cell receptor beta chain is drawn from a study of cytomegalovirus exposure and HLA in healthy donors (TCRdb year 2017). Study-level background: An earlier analysis of fewer than 750 of the donors reported about 260 Gb of sequence data and about 120 million unique TCR beta sequences obtained from about 170 million T cells. A later analysis re-examined previously published TCR beta repertoires from more than 650 donors and added high-resolution HLA genotyping to investigate patterns of TCR occurrence. Among about 410 genotyped donors of the cohort, an average of approximately 220,000 unique TCR beta nucleotide sequences was sequenced per donor, of which 15% to 20% were non-productive. Along with the approximately 600-subject first cohort, a separate validation cohort of 120 different subjects was used. Donor age, sex, ethnicity and CMV serostatus were compiled alongside the repertoire data. The study used immunosequencing to profile the T cell repertoires of under 700 subjects and linked those repertoires to cytomegalovirus serostatus. The aim of the study was to test whether cataloging public T cell receptors could identify signatures of past pathogen exposure. The number of typed donors differed by locus: about 620-640 for A, B, C, DRB1 and DQB1; approximately 520 for DQA1; around 580 for DPA1; and approximately 450 for DPB1. The study combined high-throughput TCR immunosequencing, statistical association of individual TCRs with disease status, and machine learning to predict cytomegalovirus infection status. Rather than drawing on any new phenotypic data, the later analysis identified candidate immune exposures from TCR beta sequences and the way those sequences occurred across donors. Of the roughly 400 genotyped donors, around 81% fell in the genetic ancestry cluster associated with self-reported Caucasian donors. Roughly 300 gigabases of sequencing data and around 88 million unique TCR sequences made up an early release that covered several hundred HLA-typed donors. A later genetic analysis used genome-wide SNP genotypes for about 65% of the 666 donors, treating that subset as a discovery cohort. Five DR-DQ haplotypes were treated as single units for association and clustering because of strong linkage in the cohort. All discovery cohort repertoires had been generated on a single sequencing platform. An earlier analysis of 587 of the donors applied high-throughput TCR beta sequencing to assess whether each TCR beta V gene segment acted as functional or pseudogenic. Class I and class II HLA loci were covered by the typing at four-digit resolution. The investigation overall reported the following: In a later analysis, several top co-occurrence clusters were reported to appear linked to parvovirus B19, influenza, CMV and Epstein-Barr virus. In the study, approximately 160 TCR beta chains were listed as associated with cytomegalovirus. Across donors, most TCR sequences were observed very rarely, whereas some public TCRs were present in many individuals. Because HLA typing was missing for some donors at each locus, association tests included only the typed subset. Linkage disequilibrium might explain the correlated functional status among segregating V segments, but an unknown experimental factor could not be ruled out. Compared with the approximately 670-donor mean, donors in an Asian-associated ancestry cluster had fewer N-insertions in productive TCRs, according to a later genetic analysis. Strong co-occurrence of HLA alleles, especially DR and DQ, made assigning TCR associations to individual alleles difficult. The classifier was reported to diagnose cytomegalovirus status with high specificity and sensitivity in both the original cohort and the validation cohort. The cohort was sequenced for TCR beta chains only, and without alpha or paired-chain data the features that could be detected were limited. Most CMV-associated TCR beta chains appeared to be HLA-restricted in a later analysis, and the HLA associations seemed to be driven largely by CMV exposure. In a later analysis, HLA-associated TCR beta chains showed more clonal expansion and lower generation probabilities than non-associated chains that were equally common. According to a later analysis, TCR association rates differed among HLA loci, with DRB1 alleles showing the most associated TCRs and HLA-C alleles showing the fewest. The earlier analysis of almost 600 of the donors excluded 15 to 20 rarely observed V segments, including chromosome 9 orphons, because counts were too low. V-gene and J-gene trimming of TCR beta chains was associated with a missense DCLRE1C variant in a later genetic analysis, and the association was replicated in an independent cohort. Three of the identified cytomegalovirus-associated TCR beta chains were confirmed in vitro to be specific for cytomegalovirus antigens. The authors suggested that the approach could potentially be generalized to other disease states and immunological phenotypes. Broadly in line with IMGT annotations, most TCR beta V segments showed up in productive rearrangements about 87% or about 30% of the time in an earlier analysis of 587 of the donors. CMV serostatus was the only immune exposure information available for the cohort. Some IMGT-functional V segments, including TRBV6-2 and TRBV6-3, could not be told apart with the 87-base-pair reads, so those segments were excluded. A further reported finding was that TCR beta sequences accurately predicted the HLA-A and HLA-B alleles for most subjects in the first cohort. Sequencing depth was assumed to be roughly uniform across donors in the presence/absence analyses, though that assumption may not hold. The sequencing pipeline was judged likely to have produced a cluster of highly shared sequence variants as a technical artifact. At a false discovery rate of 0.05, a later analysis linked some 18,000 TCR beta sequences to specific HLA alleles.

The library was obtained by the immunoSEQ multiplex PCR assay. A mixture of 60 forward primers for TCR Vbeta segments and 13 reverse primers for TCR Jbeta segments was used in the multiplex PCR. The CDR3 region of rearranged TCR beta genes was amplified from genomic DNA with a multiplex PCR assay. The amplified TCR beta libraries were sequenced on the Illumina HiSeq System as 87-base-pair reads. Per the source publication's procedure: In a later analysis, 80 million or so unique TCR beta chains were counted across the 500 to 850 repertoires, and roughly 11 million of these chains were shared by at least two donors. A nearest-neighbor algorithm error-corrected the raw reads and collapsed the reads into unique sequences, merging closely related sequences to remove PCR and sequencing errors. Alignment of CDR3 sequences to IMGT reference sequences was used to assign V, D and J gene segments. For a sequence to be retained, a match of at least six nucleotides to both a V gene segment and a J gene segment was required. Rearrangements were called productive when the CDR3 lacked stop codons and stayed in frame with V and J; all others were non-productive. CDR3 was defined by IMGT convention, running from the second conserved V-encoded cysteine to the conserved J-encoded phenylalanine. The earlier analysis of roughly 590 of the donors excluded any sequence lacking an unambiguous match to a single V gene segment. An earlier analysis of some 610 of the donors called V segments functional above 56.7% productive rearrangements and segregating when the between-donor standard deviation exceeded 5%. To diagnose cytomegalovirus status from the catalog of TCR beta chain sequences, a statistical classification framework was built. In a later analysis, V and J genes were assigned by comparing TCR nucleotide sequences against IMGT/GENE-DB human TR gene sequences. Using the TCRdist pipeline, a later analysis assigned CDR3 sequences along with most-parsimonious VDJ recombination scenarios. In a later analysis, every TCR beta chain was defined by the combination of its CDR3 amino acid sequence and its V-gene family, and reads without a unique V-gene family were dropped. In a later analysis, fewer than 600 highly shared, low-generation-probability nucleotide sequences were removed to address suspected cross-contamination and a sequencing artifact. A later analysis calculated a clonal expansion index for each public chain from normalized within-repertoire ranks of inferred template counts. Generation probabilities in a later analysis came from a VDJ recombination model fitted to out-of-frame rearrangements, and those results were checked against IGoR. In a later analysis, hypergeometric tests were used to score TCR-TCR, TCR-HLA and TCR-CMV co-occurrence, with a repertoire-size bias correction applied to TCR pairs. A later analysis estimated false discovery rates by permuting HLA or CMV assignments 20 times. In a later analysis, co-occurring TCRs were grouped using DBSCAN, with TCRdist sequence similarity added in when clustering inside HLA-allele-positive subsets. Repertoires with fewer than 30,000 or more than 120,000 public chains were left out of co-occurrence clustering, as were a few repertoires with anomalous nucleotide sharing. In its TCRdb copy, this immuneACCESS table keeps in-frame sequences only and misses some clones. Where compared with another copy, unresolved V genes explain less than half of these, and the others have no known cause. V and J calls and clone size come straight from that table; D and trimming were deduced from the DNA. In this sample the table shows about 140,000 clones, roughly four fifths of which occur a single time. Around 2% of the sample comes from the top ten.

A word on this clone: Which antigen it targets is not known. The sample holds no much larger clone one base away, and base qualities are not on file.

Counted from cysteine to phenylalanine, this CDR3 has 13 amino acids. Solely the CDR3 DNA is kept, with 39 bases framed from the first base. The V end loses 7 bases and the J end loses 14 bases, and a stretch of 20 bases separates them. CDR1 is given as MNHNY and CDR2 as SVGAGI, both from the germline V gene (reference sequence). The cohort consisted of 650 to 850 healthy bone marrow donors. At the time of sampling, every cohort member was nominally healthy, though immune exposures that went unrecorded were likely present. The donor tested CMV seronegative and was one of the 352 seronegative cohort members. Each donor provided a peripheral blood sample, and peripheral blood mononuclear cells were used for TCR beta sequencing. The Qiagen DNeasy Blood Extraction Kit was used to extract genomic DNA from the blood cell samples.

The specimen sequenced was PBMCs. This clonotype was obtained from a man aged 30 to 39 in good health and CMV-seronegative. The chain couples TRBV6-6 to TRBJ1-4; TRBD1 is perhaps the D gene, given 5 matching bases. The CDR3 region: CASIAGRTLPLFF. In nucleotides, the sequence is TGTGCCAGCATAGCGGGACGGACTCTTCCCCTGTTTTTT.